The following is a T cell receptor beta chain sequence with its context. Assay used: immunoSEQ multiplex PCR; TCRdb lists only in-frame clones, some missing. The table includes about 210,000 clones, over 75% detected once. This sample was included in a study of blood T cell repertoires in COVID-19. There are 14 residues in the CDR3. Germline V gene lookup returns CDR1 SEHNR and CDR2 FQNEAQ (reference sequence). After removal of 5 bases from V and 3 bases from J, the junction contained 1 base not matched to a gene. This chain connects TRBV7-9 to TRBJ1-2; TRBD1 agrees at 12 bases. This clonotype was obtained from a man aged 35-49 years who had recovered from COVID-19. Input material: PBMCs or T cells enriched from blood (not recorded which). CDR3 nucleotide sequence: TGTGCCAGCAGCGGGGACAGGGGGCACTATGGCTACACCTTC. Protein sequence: CASSGDRGHYGYTF.